The clone carrying this T cell receptor beta chain was picked up many times. The antigen remains unidentified. These data are taken from a study of breast tumors, draining lymph nodes, adjacent tissues. Samples came from axillary lymph nodes draining the breast cancer. General study results and limits: Tumors had less TCR diversity than lymph nodes, more than nontumor tissue. Most tumor T cells seemingly derive from lymph node, then expand in tumor. Compared with basal-like, luminal-like tumors shared significantly more repertoire with nontumor tissue.

TCRdb called the multiplex PCR reads again in MiXCR, with one record for every CDR3 protein. In the table there are 130,000 or so distinct CDR3 sequences, 21% of which are singletons. The origin of this receptor is a female donor with breast cancer. Some clones in this sample may be carry-over from other donors' samples. Sequencing was performed on axillary lymph node tissue.

CDR3 DNA: TGCAGCGGTAAAAGGGACTATGACAATGAGCAGTTCTTC. It translates to CSGKRDYDNEQFF. This chain links TRBV29-1 with TRBJ2-1, with 7 nucleotides matching TRBD2. Germline V gene sequence: CDR1 SQVTM, CDR2 ANQGSEA. Losses at the gene ends were 7 bases for V and 5 bases for J; bases not matched to a gene: 8. This CDR3 has 13 amino acids.